The clone carrying this TCR beta chain appeared a few times. Its specificity is not known. The record originates from a study of molecular identifiers for immune sequencing clone quantification. Each CDR3 protein gets one entry after TCRdb re-called the PCR reads with MiXCR. The sample holds about 63,000 distinct CDR3 sequences, around 19% seen once. Naive CD8 sequencing libraries were generated from around 18,000 to 910,000 sorted cells, with 10%, 30% or 50% RNA as input. CDR3 size: 15 residues. V dropped 7 bases and J dropped 9; count of bases not matched to a gene: 15. In germline, CDR1 is MNHEY, CDR2 SVGAGI. Notes on the study in general: Clones above 20 RNA copies contained over 97% of effector molecules and under 1% of naive molecules.

V usage is TRBV6-5 and J usage is TRBJ2-1; 7 bases agree with TRBD1. The specimen sequenced was naive CD8+ T cells from blood, with Jurkat cell RNA spiked in. Specified subset: FACS-sorted CD8+CD4-CCR7+CD45RA+ naive T cells. This receptor was taken from a human donor in good health. Some libraries in this study had Jurkat cell RNA spiked in. CDR3: CASKKTGTAFFEQFF. CDR3 nucleotides: TGTGCCAGCAAAAAAACCGGGACAGCCTTTTTTGAGCAGTTCTTC.